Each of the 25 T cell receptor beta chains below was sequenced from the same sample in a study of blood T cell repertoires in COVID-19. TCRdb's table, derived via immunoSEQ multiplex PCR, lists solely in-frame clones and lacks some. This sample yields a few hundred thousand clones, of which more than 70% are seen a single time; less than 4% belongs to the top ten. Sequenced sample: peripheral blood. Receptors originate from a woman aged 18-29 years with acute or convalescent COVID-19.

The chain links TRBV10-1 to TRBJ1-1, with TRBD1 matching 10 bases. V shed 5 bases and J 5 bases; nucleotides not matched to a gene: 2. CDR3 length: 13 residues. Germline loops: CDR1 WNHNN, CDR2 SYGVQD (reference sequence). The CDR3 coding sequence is TGCGCCAGCAGTCCGGGACAGGGGACTGAAGCTTTCTTT. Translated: CASSPGQGTEAFF.

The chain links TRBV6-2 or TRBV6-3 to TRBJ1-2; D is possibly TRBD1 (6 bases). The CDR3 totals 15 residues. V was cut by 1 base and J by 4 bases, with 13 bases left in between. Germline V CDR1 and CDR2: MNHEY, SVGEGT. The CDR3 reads CASSYWARQAYGYTF. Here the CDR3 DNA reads TGTGCCAGCAGTTACTGGGCCCGACAGGCCTATGGCTACACCTTC.

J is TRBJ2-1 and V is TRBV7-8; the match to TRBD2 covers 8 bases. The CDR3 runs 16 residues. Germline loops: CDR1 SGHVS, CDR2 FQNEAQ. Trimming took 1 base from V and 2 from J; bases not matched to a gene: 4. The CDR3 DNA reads TGTGCCAGCAGCTTAGGTATCGGGAGGGCCTACAATGAGCAGTTCTTC. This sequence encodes CASSLGIGRAYNEQFF.

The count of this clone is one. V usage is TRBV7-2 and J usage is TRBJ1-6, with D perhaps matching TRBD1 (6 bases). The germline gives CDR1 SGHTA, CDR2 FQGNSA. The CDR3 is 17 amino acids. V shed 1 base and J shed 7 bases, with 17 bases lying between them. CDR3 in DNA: TGTGCCAGCAGCTTAGGGCCACCTCAGGGGACCAATTCACCCCTCCACTTT. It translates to CASSLGPPQGTNSPLHF. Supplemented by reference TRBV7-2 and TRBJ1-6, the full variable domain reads GAGVSQSPSNKVTEKGKDVELRCDPISGHTALYWYRQSLGQGLEFLIYFQGNSAPDKSGLPSDRFSAERTGGSVSTLTIQRTQQEDSAVYLCASSLGPPQGTNSPLHFGNGTRLTVT.

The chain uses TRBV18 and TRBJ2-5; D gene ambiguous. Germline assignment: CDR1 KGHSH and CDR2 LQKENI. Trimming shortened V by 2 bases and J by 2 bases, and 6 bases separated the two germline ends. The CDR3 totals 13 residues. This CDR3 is CASSPDFQETQYF. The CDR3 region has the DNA TGTGCCAGCTCACCAGACTTTCAAGAGACCCAGTACTTC.

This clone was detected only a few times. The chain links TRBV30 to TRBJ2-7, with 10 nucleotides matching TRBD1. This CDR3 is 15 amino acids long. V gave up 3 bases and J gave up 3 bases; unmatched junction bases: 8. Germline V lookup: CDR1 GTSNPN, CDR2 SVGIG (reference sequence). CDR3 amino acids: CAWSEGQGLLYEQYF. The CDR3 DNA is TGTGCCTGGAGCGAGGGACAGGGGCTCCTCTACGAGCAGTACTTC.

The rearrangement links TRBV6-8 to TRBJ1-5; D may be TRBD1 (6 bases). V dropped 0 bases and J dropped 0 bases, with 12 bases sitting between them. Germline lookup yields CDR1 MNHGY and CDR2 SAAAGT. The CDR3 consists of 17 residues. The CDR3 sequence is CASSYSRGGDSNQPQHF. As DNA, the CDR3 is TGTGCCAGCAGTTACTCGAGGGGGGGCGATAGCAATCAGCCCCAGCATTTT.

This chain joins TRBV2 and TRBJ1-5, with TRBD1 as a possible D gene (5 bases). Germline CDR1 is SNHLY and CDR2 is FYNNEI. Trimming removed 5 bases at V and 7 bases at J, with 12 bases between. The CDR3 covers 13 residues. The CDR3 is CASSSEGRQPQHF. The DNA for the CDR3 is TGTGCCAGCAGTTCGGAGGGGAGGCAGCCCCAGCATTTT.

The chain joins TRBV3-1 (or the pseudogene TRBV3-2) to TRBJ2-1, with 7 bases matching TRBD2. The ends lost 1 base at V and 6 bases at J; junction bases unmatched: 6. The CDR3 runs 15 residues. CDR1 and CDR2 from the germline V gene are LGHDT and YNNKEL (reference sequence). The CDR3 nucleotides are TGTGCCAGCAGCCAAGCGGGACTAACGAGCAATGAGCAGTTCTTC. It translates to CASSQAGLTSNEQFF.

CDR3 coding DNA: TGTGCCAGCTCACTCGGACAGGGGATTAATTCACCCCTCCACTTT. Translating gives CASSLGQGINSPLHF. V usage is TRBV18 and J usage is TRBJ1-6; 9 bases agree with TRBD1. Trimming took 4 bases from V and 6 from J; bases not matched to a gene: 4. Germline lookup yields CDR1 KGHSH and CDR2 LQKENI. This CDR3 is 15 amino acids long.

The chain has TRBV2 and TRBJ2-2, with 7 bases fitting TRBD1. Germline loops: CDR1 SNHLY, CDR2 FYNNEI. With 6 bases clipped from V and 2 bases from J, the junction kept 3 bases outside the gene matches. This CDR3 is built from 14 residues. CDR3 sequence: CASRRQGNTGELFF. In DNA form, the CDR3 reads TGTGCCAGCAGACGACAGGGTAACACCGGGGAGCTGTTTTTT.

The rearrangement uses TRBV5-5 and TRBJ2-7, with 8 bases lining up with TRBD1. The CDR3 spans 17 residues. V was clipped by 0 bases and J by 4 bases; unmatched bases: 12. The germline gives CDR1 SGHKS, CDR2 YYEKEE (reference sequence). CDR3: CASSLELFFGQGYEQYF. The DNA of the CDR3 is TGTGCCAGCAGCTTGGAGCTTTTTTTTGGACAGGGTTACGAGCAGTACTTC. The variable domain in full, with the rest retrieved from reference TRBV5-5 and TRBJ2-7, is DAGVTQSPTHLIKTRGQQVTLRCSPISGHKSVSWYQQVLGQGPQFIFQYYEKEERGRGNFPDRFSARQFPNYSSELNVNALLLGDSALYLCASSLELFFGQGYEQYFGPGTRLTVT.

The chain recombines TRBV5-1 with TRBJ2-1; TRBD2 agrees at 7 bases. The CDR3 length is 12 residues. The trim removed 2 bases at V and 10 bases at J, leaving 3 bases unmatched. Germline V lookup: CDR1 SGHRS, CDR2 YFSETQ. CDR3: CASSFSLAEQFF. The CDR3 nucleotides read TGCGCCAGCAGCTTTTCACTAGCGGAGCAGTTCTTC.

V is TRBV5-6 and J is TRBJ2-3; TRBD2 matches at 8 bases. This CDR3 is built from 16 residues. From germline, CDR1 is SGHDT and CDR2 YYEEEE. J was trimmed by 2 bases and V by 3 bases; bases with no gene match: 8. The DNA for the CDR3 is TGTGCCAGCAGCTCTCTTAGCGGGGCCTCCACAGATACGCAGTATTTT. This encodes CASSSLSGASTDTQYF.

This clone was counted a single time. The DNA of the CDR3 is TGTGCCTGGAGTGTAAGAGGGCGGTATAGCAATCAGCCCCAGCATTTT. It codes for CAWSVRGRYSNQPQHF. The chain combines TRBV30 with TRBJ1-5; D unresolved. Germline V lookup: CDR1 GTSNPN, CDR2 SVGIG (reference sequence). The CDR3 spans 16 residues. V was shortened by 0 bases and J by 0 bases, with 12 bases between the two germline ends.

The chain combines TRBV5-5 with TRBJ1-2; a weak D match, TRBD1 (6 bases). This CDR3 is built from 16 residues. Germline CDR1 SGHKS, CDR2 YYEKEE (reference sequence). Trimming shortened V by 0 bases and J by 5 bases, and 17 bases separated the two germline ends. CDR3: CASSLGAGERGYGYTF. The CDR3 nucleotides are TGTGCCAGCAGCTTGGGTGCAGGGGAAAGGGGTTATGGCTACACCTTC.

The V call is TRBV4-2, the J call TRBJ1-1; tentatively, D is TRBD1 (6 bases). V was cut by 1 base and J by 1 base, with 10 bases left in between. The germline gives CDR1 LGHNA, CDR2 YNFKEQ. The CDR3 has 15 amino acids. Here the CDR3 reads CASSQAQGGNTEAFF. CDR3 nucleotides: TGTGCCAGCAGCCAAGCACAGGGCGGGAACACTGAAGCTTTCTTT.

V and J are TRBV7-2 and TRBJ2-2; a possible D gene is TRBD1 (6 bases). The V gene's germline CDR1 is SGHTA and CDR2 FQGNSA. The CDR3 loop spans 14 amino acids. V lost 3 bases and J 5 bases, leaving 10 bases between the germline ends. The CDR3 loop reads CASSFPDRTGELFF. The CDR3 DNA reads TGTGCCAGCAGCTTTCCGGACAGAACCGGGGAGCTGTTTTTT.

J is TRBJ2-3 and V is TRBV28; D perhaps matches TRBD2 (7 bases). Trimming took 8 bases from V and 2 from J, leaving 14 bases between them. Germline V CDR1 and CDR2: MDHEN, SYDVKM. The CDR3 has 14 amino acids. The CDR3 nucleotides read TGTGCCAGCCGAGGGGGAGGGCCCACAGATACGCAGTATTTT. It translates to CASRGGGPTDTQYF.

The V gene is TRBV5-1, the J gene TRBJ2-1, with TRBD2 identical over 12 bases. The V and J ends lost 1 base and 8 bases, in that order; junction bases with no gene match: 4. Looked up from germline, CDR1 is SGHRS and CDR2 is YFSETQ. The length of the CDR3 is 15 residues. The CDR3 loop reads CASSLTSGRFDEQFF. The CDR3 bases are TGCGCCAGCAGCTTGACTAGCGGGAGGTTCGATGAGCAGTTCTTC.

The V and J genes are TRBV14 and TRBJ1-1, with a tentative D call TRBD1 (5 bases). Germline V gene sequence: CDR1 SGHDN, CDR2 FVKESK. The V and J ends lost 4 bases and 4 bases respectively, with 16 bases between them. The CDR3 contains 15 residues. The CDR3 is CASSPHYLGGTEAFF. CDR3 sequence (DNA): TGTGCCAGCAGCCCTCATTATCTGGGGGGCACTGAAGCTTTCTTT. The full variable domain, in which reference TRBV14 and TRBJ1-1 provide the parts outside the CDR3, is EAGVTQFPSHSVIEKGQTVTLRCDPISGHDNLYWYRRVMGKEIKFLLHFVKESKQDESGMPNNRFLAERTGGTYSTLKVQPAELEDSGVYFCASSPHYLGGTEAFFGQGTRLTVV.

The CDR3 DNA sequence: TGTGCCAGCAGCTGGACTAGCGGGAGGGCTGGGGCCAACGTCCTGACTTTC. It encodes CASSWTSGRAGANVLTF. The chain is built from TRBV7-3 and TRBJ2-6; 15 bases are a match to TRBD2. The length of the CDR3 is 17 residues. J gave up 2 bases and V 4 bases, and 0 bases lay outside the gene matches. Germline values: CDR1 SGHTA, CDR2 FQGTGA.

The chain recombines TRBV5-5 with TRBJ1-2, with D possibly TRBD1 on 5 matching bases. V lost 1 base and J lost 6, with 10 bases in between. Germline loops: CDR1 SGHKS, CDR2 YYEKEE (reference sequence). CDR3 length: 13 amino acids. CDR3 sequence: CASSLSGTNGYTF. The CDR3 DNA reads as TGTGCCAGCAGCTTGTCAGGGACTAATGGCTACACCTTC.

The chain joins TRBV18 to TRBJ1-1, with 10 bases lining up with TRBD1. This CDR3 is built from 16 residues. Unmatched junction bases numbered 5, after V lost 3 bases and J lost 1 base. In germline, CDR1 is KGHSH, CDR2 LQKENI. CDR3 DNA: TGTGCCAGCTCACCTCAAGGGGACAGGGGGAACACTGAAGCTTTCTTT. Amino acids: CASSPQGDRGNTEAFF.

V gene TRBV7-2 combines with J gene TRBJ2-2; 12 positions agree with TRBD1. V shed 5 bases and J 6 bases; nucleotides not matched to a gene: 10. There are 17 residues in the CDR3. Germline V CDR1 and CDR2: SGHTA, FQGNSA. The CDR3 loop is CASSPRGGTGGSGELFF. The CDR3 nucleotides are TGTGCCAGCAGCCCCCGGGGGGGGACAGGGGGCTCCGGGGAGCTGTTTTTT.